Listed here are 25 T cell receptor beta chains from one sample, sequenced in a study of blood T cell repertoires in COVID-19. Using immunoSEQ multiplex PCR, the repertoire was profiled, and TCRdb retains in-frame clones only, with some absent. Among about 160,000 clones, roughly 80% were seen once, and the ten largest hold roughly 2%. The specimen sequenced was peripheral blood. The source is a man between 65 and 85 years old with acute or convalescent COVID-19.

The rearrangement uses TRBV9 and TRBJ2-6; TRBD2 matches 7 bases. After removal of 4 bases from V and 4 bases from J, the junction contained 14 bases not matched to a gene. Germline lookup yields CDR1 SGDLS and CDR2 YYNGEE. This CDR3 is built from 18 residues. The CDR3 spells CASSPQPPGGSGANVLTF. CDR3 coding DNA: TGTGCCAGCAGCCCGCAACCCCCGGGGGGATCCGGGGCCAACGTCCTGACTTTC. The variable domain in full, completed from reference TRBV9 and TRBJ2-6, reads DSGVTQTPKHLITATGQRVTLRCSPRSGDLSVYWYQQSLDQGLQFLIQYYNGEERAKGNILERFSAQQFPDLHSELNLSSLELGDSALYFCASSPQPPGGSGANVLTFGAGSRLTVL.

The gene calls are TRBV28 and TRBJ2-7; the D gene is possibly TRBD1 (6 bases). Trimming cost V 5 bases and J 0 bases, with 8 bases left between them. Germline-derived CDR1 and CDR2 are MDHEN and SYDVKM. The CDR3 has 13 residues. The CDR3 loop reads CASSQGTSYEQYF. The CDR3 DNA reads as TGTGCCAGCAGTCAGGGGACCTCCTACGAGCAGTACTTC. Supplemented by reference TRBV28 and TRBJ2-7, the full variable domain reads DVKVTQSSRYLVKRTGEKVFLECVQDMDHENMFWYRQDPGLGLRLIYFSYDVKMKEKGDIPEGYSVSREKKERFSLILESASTNQTSMYLCASSQGTSYEQYFGPGTRLTVT.

The chain links TRBV5-6 to TRBJ2-1; 7 nucleotides line up with TRBD1. This CDR3 has 15 amino acids. Trimming took 1 base from V and 8 from J; bases not matched to a gene: 9. Germline V gene sequence: CDR1 SGHDT, CDR2 YYEEEE. CDR3 sequence (DNA): TGTGCCAGCAGCTTGTCTGACAGGGAGTTCGATGAGCAGTTCTTC. This encodes CASSLSDREFDEQFF.

V usage is TRBV28 and J usage is TRBJ1-5, with D maybe TRBD1 (6 bases). V dropped 3 bases and J dropped 6 bases, with 15 bases sitting between them. CDR1 is MDHEN, CDR2 SYDVKM, per germline. The CDR3 is made up of 15 amino acids. Here the CDR3 reads CASSFGGAGIQPQHF. The DNA for the CDR3 is TGTGCCAGCAGTTTCGGGGGGGCAGGGATTCAGCCCCAGCATTTT.

CDR3 in amino acids: CASSQGASGASFSYEQYF. The CDR3 nucleotides read TGCGCCAGCAGCCAGGGGGCTAGCGGGGCCTCATTCTCCTACGAGCAGTACTTC. The chain recombines TRBV5-1 with TRBJ2-7; tentative D call: TRBD2 (9 bases). CDR3 length: 18 amino acids. CDR1 and CDR2 from the germline V gene are SGHRS and YFSETQ. Between the trimmed V and J ends, which lost 4 bases and 0 bases, there was a span of 23 bases.

This clone was observed a single time. The chain uses TRBV11-1 and TRBJ1-1; 8 nucleotides agree with TRBD1. Per germline, CDR1 SGHAT and CDR2 FQDESV (reference sequence). The CDR3 is 15 amino acids. After removal of 0 bases from V and 5 bases from J, the junction contained 5 bases not matched to a gene. DNA for the CDR3: TGTGCCAGCAGCTTAGCGGACAGGGTCGGGACTGAAGCTTTCTTT. Protein product: CASSLADRVGTEAFF.

This chain links TRBV28 with TRBJ2-5, with a tentative D call TRBD2 (6 bases). The germline gives CDR1 MDHEN, CDR2 SYDVKM. Trimming left V 4 bases short and J 5 bases short, with 14 bases between. This CDR3 region has 14 residues. CDR3 loop: CASSSAGTLETQYF. The CDR3 coding sequence is TGTGCCAGCAGTTCGGCAGGGACTTTGGAGACCCAGTACTTC.

The chain is built from TRBV19 and TRBJ1-4; perhaps TRBD1 as D (6 bases). This CDR3 has 14 amino acids. Trimming shortened V by 5 bases and J by 8 bases, and 15 bases separated the two germline ends. Looked up from germline, CDR1 is LNHDA and CDR2 is SQIVND (reference sequence). The CDR3: CASSPPRGYEKLFF. The DNA for the CDR3 is TGTGCCAGTAGTCCTCCCAGGGGTTACGAAAAACTGTTTTTT. Looking up the rest from reference TRBV19 and TRBJ1-4 gives the full variable domain: DGGITQSPKYLFRKEGQNVTLSCEQNLNHDAMYWYRQDPGQGLRLIYYSQIVNDFQKGDIAEGYSVSREKKESFPLTVTSAQKNPTAFYLCASSPPRGYEKLFFGSGTQLSVL.

The chain employs TRBV28 and TRBJ1-5, with TRBD1 matching over 8 bases. The CDR3 runs 18 residues. Germline V gene lookup returns CDR1 MDHEN and CDR2 SYDVKM. J lost 6 bases, V lost 3 bases, and 16 bases had no gene match. The CDR3 here is CASSFGSQGQGYSQPQHF. The CDR3 nucleotides read TGTGCCAGCAGTTTCGGGAGTCAAGGACAGGGCTATTCTCAGCCCCAGCATTTT.

V is TRBV14 and J is TRBJ2-7; 8 nucleotides line up with TRBD1. Per the germline V gene, CDR1 is SGHDN and CDR2 is FVKESK. Germline trimming cut 2 bases from V and 2 bases from J; bases unmatched to any gene: 5. The CDR3 loop spans 15 amino acids. The CDR3 DNA reads TGTGCCAGCAGCCAACCGGGACAGGCCCCCTACGAGCAGTACTTC. Protein sequence: CASSQPGQAPYEQYF.

This clone has just one count. The rearrangement joins TRBV9 to TRBJ1-4; D not certain. Trimming removed 1 base from V and 0 bases from J, with 4 bases in between. The CDR3 spans 14 residues. Germline V lookup: CDR1 SGDLS, CDR2 YYNGEE. In DNA, the CDR3 is TGTGCCAGCAGCGTACGAGCAACTAATGAAAAACTGTTTTTT. It translates to CASSVRATNEKLFF.

The chain uses TRBV27 and TRBJ1-4; D is ambiguous. Germline lookup yields CDR1 MNHEY and CDR2 SMNVEV (reference sequence). The CDR3 sequence is 14 residues long. Deletions cut 6 bases from V and 0 bases from J, with 8 bases between. The CDR3 here is CASRPGTTNEKLFF. The DNA of the CDR3 is TGTGCCAGCAGGCCGGGGACAACTAATGAAAAACTGTTTTTT.

The CDR3 region is CASSRGRDNEQFF. The CDR3 DNA sequence: TGTGCCAGCTCACGGGGCAGGGACAATGAGCAGTTCTTC. The chain employs TRBV18 and TRBJ2-1, with D tentatively TRBD1 (5 bases). The CDR3 spans 13 residues. With 4 bases removed from V and 5 bases from J, the gap between germline ends came to 9 bases. The germline V gene has CDR1 KGHSH and CDR2 LQKENI.

V and J are TRBV15 and TRBJ1-3; possibly TRBD1 for D (6 bases). CDR3 length equals 15 residues. V lost 0 bases to trimming and J lost 1 base, with 7 bases between them. The germline V gene has CDR1 LNHNV and CDR2 YYDKDF (reference sequence). The CDR3 region has the DNA TGTGCCACCAGCAGAGATCAGGGGTCTGGAAACACCATATATTTT. It is translated as CATSRDQGSGNTIYF. Looking up the rest from reference TRBV15 and TRBJ1-3 gives the full variable domain: DAMVIQNPRYQVTQFGKPVTLSCSQTLNHNVMYWYQQKSSQAPKLLFHYYDKDFNNEADTPDNFQSRRPNTSFCFLDIRSPGLGDTAMYLCATSRDQGSGNTIYFGEGSWLTVV.

V is TRBV7-2 and J is TRBJ2-7; 9 bases are shared with TRBD1. The CDR3 totals 16 residues. Germline loops: CDR1 SGHTA, CDR2 FQGNSA. The V segment lost 6 bases and the J segment 2 bases; nucleotides outside the gene matches: 11. CDR3 DNA sequence: TGTGCCAGCAGTTACGAGGGACAGGGAGGCACCTACGAGCAGTACTTC. Encoded protein: CASSYEGQGGTYEQYF. Variable domain in full (rest from reference TRBV7-2 and TRBJ2-7): GAGVSQSPSNKVTEKGKDVELRCDPISGHTALYWYRQSLGQGLEFLIYFQGNSAPDKSGLPSDRFSAERTGGSVSTLTIQRTQQEDSAVYLCASSYEGQGGTYEQYFGPGTRLTVT.

V usage is TRBV4-1 and J usage is TRBJ2-1; 9 bases are a match to TRBD1. Trimming removed 4 bases from V and 8 bases from J; junction bases left unmatched: 9. From germline, CDR1 is MGHRA and CDR2 YSYEKL. The CDR3 totals 15 residues. For the CDR3, the DNA is TGCGCCAGCAGCCCTCCCGGGACAGGGCGACATGAGCAGTTCTTC. Translating it yields CASSPPGTGRHEQFF.

The chain's CDR3 is CASITGGPETGELFF. In DNA form, the CDR3 reads TGTGCCAGCATCACGGGGGGCCCCGAAACCGGGGAGCTGTTTTTT. The chain carries TRBV18 and TRBJ2-2, with D tentatively TRBD2 (7 bases). The germline V and J ends were trimmed by 8 bases and 5 bases, with 18 bases remaining between them. Looked up from germline, CDR1 is KGHSH and CDR2 is LQKENI. The CDR3 totals 15 residues. Full variable domain (missing parts from reference TRBV18 and TRBJ2-2): NAGVMQNPRHLVRRRGQEARLRCSPMKGHSHVYWYRQLPEEGLKFMVYLQKENIIDESGMPKERFSAEFPKEGPSILRIQQVVRGDSAAYFCASITGGPETGELFFGEGSRLTVL.

Only a few counts were recorded for this clone. This chain joins TRBV10-1 and TRBJ1-5, with D unclear. The CDR3 extends over 18 amino acids. The V and J ends lost 3 bases and 0 bases respectively, with 18 bases between them. Germline CDR1 WNHNN, CDR2 SYGVQD (reference sequence). The CDR3 DNA is TGCGCCAGCAGTGATGTAAAGCGCGGGGAGGGTAGCAATCAGCCCCAGCATTTT. This translates into CASSDVKRGEGSNQPQHF.

The rearrangement joins TRBV5-4 to TRBJ1-1; D is unclear. The CDR3 has 16 amino acids. Trimming shortened V by 2 bases and J by 9 bases, and 23 bases separated the two germline ends. Germline loops: CDR1 SGHNT, CDR2 YYREEE (reference sequence). This CDR3 is CASSFGHPSLPSQAFF. In nucleotides, the CDR3 is TGTGCCAGCAGCTTTGGGCACCCGAGCCTACCAAGTCAAGCTTTCTTT.

This chain connects TRBV5-1 to TRBJ2-7, with no clear D. Germline CDR1 SGHRS, CDR2 YFSETQ. The CDR3 runs to 15 residues. V was cut by 0 bases and J by 6 bases, with 16 bases left in between. The CDR3 here is CASSLGETSRTEQYF. The CDR3 DNA is TGCGCCAGCAGCTTGGGAGAGACAAGCCGCACCGAGCAGTACTTC.

A word on this clone: Other DNA sequences of this sample code for an identical CDR3. The V gene is TRBV20-1, the J gene TRBJ2-7, with 8 bases matching TRBD1. Losses at the gene ends were 3 bases for V and 0 bases for J; bases not matched to a gene: 1. Germline CDR1 DFQATT, CDR2 SNEGSKA (reference sequence). This CDR3 is 13 amino acids long. CDR3 sequence reads: CSASTGGSYEQYF. As DNA, the CDR3 is TGCAGTGCTAGTACAGGGGGCTCCTACGAGCAGTACTTC.

This chain uses TRBV11-2 with TRBJ2-7; 10 bases are shared with TRBD2. V gave up 2 bases and J gave up 6 bases; unmatched junction bases: 7. The germline V gene has CDR1 SGHAT and CDR2 FQNNGV. This CDR3 region has 15 residues. The CDR3 DNA follows: TGTGCCAGCAGCTTACCTAGCGGGAGACAGGTCGAGCAGTACTTC. Translating it yields CASSLPSGRQVEQYF.

The gene calls are TRBV18 and TRBJ2-2, with D perhaps matching TRBD2 (6 bases). The CDR3 extends over 14 amino acids. V was pared by 8 bases and J by 4 bases, with 14 bases between. Per germline, CDR1 KGHSH and CDR2 LQKENI. The CDR3 spells CASVRVGGTGELFF. In DNA form, the CDR3 reads TGTGCCAGCGTGCGGGTCGGGGGCACCGGGGAGCTGTTTTTT.

The gene calls are TRBV6-5 and TRBJ1-2; TRBD1 might be the D (5 bases). Trimming took 10 bases from V and 1 from J, leaving 13 bases between them. Germline CDR1 and CDR2: MNHEY and SVGAGI. This CDR3 region has 13 residues. The CDR3 sequence is CAIRQSDNYGYTF. For the CDR3, the DNA is TGTGCCATCCGACAGTCTGATAACTATGGCTACACCTTC.

The chain uses TRBV27 and TRBJ2-3; possible D gene TRBD2, 5 bases. V was cut by 4 bases and J by 4 bases, with 12 bases left in between. This CDR3 has 14 amino acids. Germline V gives CDR1 MNHEY, CDR2 SMNVEV (reference sequence). This chain's CDR3 is CASSSWTVSDTQYF. DNA of the CDR3: TGTGCCAGCAGTTCGTGGACTGTTTCAGATACGCAGTATTTT.